The clone carrying this T cell receptor (beta chain) was counted at least ten times. Its antigen is unidentified. This specimen belongs to a study of T cells after yellow fever vaccination. Study in general: It was SMART-Seq v4 Ultra Low Input that prepared the fractions with low cell numbers. Whole-study findings and limits: Abundant clonotypes from the bulk population could get into FACS-sorted repertoires as contaminants.

Generation of TCR cDNA used 5'RACE template switching (which added a universal primer site and UMIs). TCRdb recomputed calls from the 5' RACE reads with MiXCR, one row per CDR3 protein. The sample records over 110,000 distinct CDR3 sequences, roughly 8% being singletons. This CDR3 spans 16 amino acids. Looked up from germline, CDR1 is MNHEY and CDR2 is SVGAGI. Trimming cost V 4 bases and J 1 base, with 15 bases left between them. Sequenced material: CD4+ T cells sorted from PBMCs, taken 5 days after the yellow fever booster vaccination. The source of this sequence is a man aged 25 to 40 who received the YFV17D yellow fever vaccine. The V call is TRBV6-5, the J call TRBJ2-3; D not resolved. The CDR3 protein is CASSSPGFLGTDTQYF. The CDR3 DNA reads as TGTGCCAGCAGTTCCCCGGGTTTCTTGGGCACAGATACGCAGTATTTT.